The present TCR beta chain was sequenced within a study of shared clonotypes between healthy human individuals. Study details: The donors, a couple of women and a few men, were aged 18 to 49.

In germline, CDR1 is MNHEY, CDR2 SMNVEV (reference sequence). The V end was cut by 2 bases, the J end by 4 bases, with 14 bases between. There are 16 residues in the CDR3. Notes on the study in general: Sharing across four donors was seen in around 5.1% of naive CD4 clonotypes. Clonotype sharing among donors, it was expected, would be affected by sequencing depth.

The study separated CD4+ cells into CD45RA+ naive and CD45RA-negative memory subsets. With respect to this clone: As yet, its antigen is unknown.

TCRdb keeps only in-frame clones here, not all; method: immunoSEQ multiplex PCR. This sample yields millions of clones, of which over 85% are seen a single time; 0.39% belongs to the top ten. The chain recombines TRBV27 with TRBJ2-2, with D possibly being TRBD2 (5 bases). This TCR was sampled from a man between 18 and 35 years old in good health. Some clones in this sample may be carry-over from other donors' samples. Material: naive CD4+ T cells from PBMCs. This sample's subset: CD45RA+ positively selected. The CDR3 region is CASSLISSWVTGELFF. The CDR3 DNA follows: TGTGCCAGCAGTTTAATATCTAGCTGGGTCACCGGGGAGCTGTTTTTT.